This paragraph reports one TCR beta chain. This sample was taken from a study of cytomegalovirus exposure and HLA in healthy donors. The overall study: Tens of millions of unique TCRs from HLA-typed donors were held in an early data release.

Nominally healthy donors were sampled, though unrecorded immune exposures were likely. The study ran its PCR with 60 Vbeta and 13 Jbeta primers. The protocol was immunoSEQ multiplex PCR, while the TCRdb copy is restricted to in-frame clones and leaves out a portion. Of around 110,000 clones listed, about 76% are singletons. The CDR3 runs 14 residues. Germline V gives CDR1 KGHSH, CDR2 LQKENI. The V segment lost 3 bases and the J segment 6 bases; nucleotides outside the gene matches: 3. The chain couples TRBV18 to TRBJ1-1, with TRBD1 identical over 11 bases. The sequencing input was PBMCs. This sequence was found in a woman aged 25 to 39 in good health and CMV-seronegative. In DNA form, the CDR3 reads TGTGCCAGCTCACCGTTGGACAGGGGGCCTGAAGCTTTCTTT. This gives the protein CASSPLDRGPEAFF.